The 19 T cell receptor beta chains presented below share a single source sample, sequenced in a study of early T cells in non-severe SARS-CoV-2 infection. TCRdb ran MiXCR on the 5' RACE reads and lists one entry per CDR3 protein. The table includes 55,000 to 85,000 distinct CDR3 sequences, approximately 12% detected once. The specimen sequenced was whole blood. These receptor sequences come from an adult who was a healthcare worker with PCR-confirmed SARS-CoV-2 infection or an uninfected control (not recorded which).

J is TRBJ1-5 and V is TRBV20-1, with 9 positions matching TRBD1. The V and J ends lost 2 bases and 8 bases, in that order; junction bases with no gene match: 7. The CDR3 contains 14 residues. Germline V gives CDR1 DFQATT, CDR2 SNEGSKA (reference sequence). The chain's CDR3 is CSARPGQGWEPQHF. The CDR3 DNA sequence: TGCAGTGCTAGACCGGGACAGGGTTGGGAGCCCCAGCATTTT.

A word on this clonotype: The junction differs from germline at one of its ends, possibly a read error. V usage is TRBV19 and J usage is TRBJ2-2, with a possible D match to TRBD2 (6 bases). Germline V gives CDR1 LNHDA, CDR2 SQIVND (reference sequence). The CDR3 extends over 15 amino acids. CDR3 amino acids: CACSTRGRMDRELFF. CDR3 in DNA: TGTGCCTGTAGTACCCGGGGGAGAATGGACCGGGAGCTGTTTTTT.

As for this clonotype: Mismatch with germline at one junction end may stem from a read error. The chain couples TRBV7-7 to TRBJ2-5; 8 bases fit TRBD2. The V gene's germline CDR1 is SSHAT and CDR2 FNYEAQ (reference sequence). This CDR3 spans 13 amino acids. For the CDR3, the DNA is TGTGCTAGCATCGGGGGGGCCGGGGAGACCCAGTACTTC. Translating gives CASIGGAGETQYF.

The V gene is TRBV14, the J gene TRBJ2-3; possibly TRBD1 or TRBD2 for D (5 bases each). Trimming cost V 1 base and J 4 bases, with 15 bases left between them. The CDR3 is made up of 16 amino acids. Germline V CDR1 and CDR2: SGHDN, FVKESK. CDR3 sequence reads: CASSQVWGRVADTQYF. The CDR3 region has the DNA TGTGCCAGCAGCCAAGTGTGGGGGAGAGTGGCAGATACGCAGTATTTT.

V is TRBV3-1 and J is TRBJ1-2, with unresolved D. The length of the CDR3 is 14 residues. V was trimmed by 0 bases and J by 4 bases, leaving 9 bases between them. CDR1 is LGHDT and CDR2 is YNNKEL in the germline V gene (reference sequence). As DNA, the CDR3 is TGTGCCAGCAGCCAAGAAGAGGGCTTCTATGGCTACACCTTC. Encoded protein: CASSQEEGFYGYTF. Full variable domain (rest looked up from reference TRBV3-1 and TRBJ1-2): DTAVSQTPKYLVTQMGNDKSIKCEQNLGHDTMYWYKQDSKKFLKIMFSYNNKELIINETVPNRFSPKSPDKAHLNLHINSLELGDSAVYFCASSQEEGFYGYTFGSGTRLTVV.

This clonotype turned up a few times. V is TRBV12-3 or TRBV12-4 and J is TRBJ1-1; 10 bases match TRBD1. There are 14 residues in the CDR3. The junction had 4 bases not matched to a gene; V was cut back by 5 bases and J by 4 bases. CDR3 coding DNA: TGTGCCAGCAGTCCTGGGACAGGGGTCACTGAAGCTTTCTTT. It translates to CASSPGTGVTEAFF.

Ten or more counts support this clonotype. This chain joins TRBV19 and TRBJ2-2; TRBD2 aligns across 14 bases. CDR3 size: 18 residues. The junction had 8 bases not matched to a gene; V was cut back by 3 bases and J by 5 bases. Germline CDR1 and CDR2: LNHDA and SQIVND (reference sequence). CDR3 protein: CASSIPGLAGERTGELFF. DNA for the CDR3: TGTGCCAGTAGTATCCCGGGACTAGCGGGAGAGAGGACCGGGGAGCTGTTTTTT.

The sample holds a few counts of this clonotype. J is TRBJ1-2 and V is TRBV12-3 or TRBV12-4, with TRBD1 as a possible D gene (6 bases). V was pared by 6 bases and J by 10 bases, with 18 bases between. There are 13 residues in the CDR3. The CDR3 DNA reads TGTGCCAGCAGGCCCTGGGGGCCTGGAAACTACACCTTC. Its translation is CASRPWGPGNYTF.

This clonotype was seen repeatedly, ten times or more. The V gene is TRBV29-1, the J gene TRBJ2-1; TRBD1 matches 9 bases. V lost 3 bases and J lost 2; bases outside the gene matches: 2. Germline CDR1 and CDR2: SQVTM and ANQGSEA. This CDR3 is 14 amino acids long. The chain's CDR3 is CSVDRDRAYNEQFF. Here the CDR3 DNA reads TGCAGCGTTGATAGGGACAGGGCCTACAATGAGCAGTTCTTC.

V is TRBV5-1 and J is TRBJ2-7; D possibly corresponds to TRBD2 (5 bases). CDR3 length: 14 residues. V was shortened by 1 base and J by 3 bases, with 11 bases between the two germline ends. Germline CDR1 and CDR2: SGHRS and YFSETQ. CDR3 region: CASSLSPGDYEQYF. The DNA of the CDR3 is TGCGCCAGCAGCTTGAGTCCCGGGGACTACGAGCAGTACTTC.

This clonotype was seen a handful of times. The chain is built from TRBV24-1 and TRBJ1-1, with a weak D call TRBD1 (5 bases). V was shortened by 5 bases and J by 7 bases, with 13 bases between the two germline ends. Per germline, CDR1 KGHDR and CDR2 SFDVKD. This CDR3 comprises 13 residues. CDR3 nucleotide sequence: TGTGCCACCAGTGGCCTAGAGCAGGGTGAAGCTTTCTTT. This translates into CATSGLEQGEAFF.

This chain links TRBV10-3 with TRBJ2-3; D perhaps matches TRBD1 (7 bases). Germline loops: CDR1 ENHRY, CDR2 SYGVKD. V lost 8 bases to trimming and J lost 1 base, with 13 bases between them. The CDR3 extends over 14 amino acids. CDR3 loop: CAIGGTVGTDTQYF. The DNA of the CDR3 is TGTGCCATCGGGGGGACAGTAGGCACAGATACGCAGTATTTT.

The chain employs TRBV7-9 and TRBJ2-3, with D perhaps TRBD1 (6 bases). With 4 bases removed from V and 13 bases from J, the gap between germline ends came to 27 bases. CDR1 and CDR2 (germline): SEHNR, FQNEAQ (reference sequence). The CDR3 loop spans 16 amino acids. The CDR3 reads CASSSLQGKRSGIEYF. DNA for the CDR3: TGTGCCAGCAGCTCGCTTCAGGGGAAGCGGTCTGGAATTGAGTATTTT.

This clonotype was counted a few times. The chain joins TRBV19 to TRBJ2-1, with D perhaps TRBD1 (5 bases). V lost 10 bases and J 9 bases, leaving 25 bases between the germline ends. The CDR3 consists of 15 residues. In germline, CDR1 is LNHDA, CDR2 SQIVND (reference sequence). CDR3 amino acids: CATQRGPSQSREQFF. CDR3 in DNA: TGTGCCACCCAAAGGGGCCCCTCCCAGAGCCGTGAGCAGTTCTTC.

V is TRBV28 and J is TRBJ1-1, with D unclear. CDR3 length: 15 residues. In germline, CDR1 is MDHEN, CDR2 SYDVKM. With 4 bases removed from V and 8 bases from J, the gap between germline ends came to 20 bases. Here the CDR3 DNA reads TGTGCCAGCAGTTCGTTTACTGACCGTCCAACGGAAGCTTTCTTT. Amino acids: CASSSFTDRPTEAFF.

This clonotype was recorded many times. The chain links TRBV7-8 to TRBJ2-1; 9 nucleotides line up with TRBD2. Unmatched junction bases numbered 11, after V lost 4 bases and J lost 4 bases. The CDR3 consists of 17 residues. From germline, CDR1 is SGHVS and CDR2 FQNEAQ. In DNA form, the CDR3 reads TGTGCCAGCAGCTGGACTAGCGCCTTCCTCGGATACAATGAGCAGTTCTTC. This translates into CASSWTSAFLGYNEQFF. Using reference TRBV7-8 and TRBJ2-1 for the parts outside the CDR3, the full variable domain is GAGVSQSPRYKVAKRGQDVALRCDPISGHVSLFWYQQALGQGPEFLTYFQNEAQLDKSGLPSDRFFAERPEGSVSTLKIQRTQQEDSAVYLCASSWTSAFLGYNEQFFGPGTRLTVL.

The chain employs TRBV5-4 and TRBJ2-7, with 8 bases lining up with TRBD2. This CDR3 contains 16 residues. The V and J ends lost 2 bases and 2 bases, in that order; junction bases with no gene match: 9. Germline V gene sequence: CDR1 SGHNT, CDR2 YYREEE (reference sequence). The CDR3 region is CASSFSGDPSPYEQYF. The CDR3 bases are TGTGCCAGCAGCTTTAGCGGGGACCCTTCCCCCTACGAGCAGTACTTC.

The CDR3 nucleotides are TGCAGTGCTAGAGTCGCGGGACAGGTGTTTTTT. Translating gives CSARVAGQVFF. The V and J genes are TRBV20-1 and TRBJ1-4; 8 nucleotides match TRBD1. With 1 base clipped from V and 15 bases from J, the junction kept 4 bases outside the gene matches. The germline gives CDR1 DFQATT, CDR2 SNEGSKA (reference sequence). This CDR3 has 11 residues.

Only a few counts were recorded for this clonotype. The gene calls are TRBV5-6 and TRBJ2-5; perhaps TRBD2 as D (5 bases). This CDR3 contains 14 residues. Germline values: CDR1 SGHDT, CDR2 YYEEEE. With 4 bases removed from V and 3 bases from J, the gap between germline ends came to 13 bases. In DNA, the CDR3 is TGTGCCAGCAGCGCCCCCATCGGGGAAGAGACCCAGTACTTC. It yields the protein CASSAPIGEETQYF.